This entry features one TCR beta chain sequence. Its antigen is as yet unknown. The record originates from a study of cytomegalovirus exposure and HLA in healthy donors. General study results and limits: There were several of the most significant clusters that appeared linked to common viral pathogens in a later analysis. Reports indicate that TCR beta sequences accurately predicted the HLA-A and HLA-B alleles of most subjects.

60 Vbeta and 13 Jbeta primers were used in PCR. Some clones are missing from TCRdb's copy, which holds only in-frame ones; the method was immunoSEQ multiplex PCR. The top ten hold roughly 3.4% of the sample, which has 110,000 to 150,000 clones, 65% to 85% seen once. Germline CDR1 and CDR2: SGHDN and FVKESK. The CDR3 sequence is 21 residues long. Trimming took 1 base from V and 8 from J; bases not matched to a gene: 18. The rearrangement joins TRBV14 to TRBJ1-6; TRBD1 matches at 12 bases. The sequence derives from a male donor in good health and CMV-seronegative. The sample taken for sequencing was PBMCs. CDR3 in amino acids: CASSQGGFRDRGRWGYSPLHF. The CDR3 DNA sequence: TGTGCCAGCAGCCAAGGAGGATTCCGGGACAGGGGGCGATGGGGCTATTCACCCCTCCACTTT.